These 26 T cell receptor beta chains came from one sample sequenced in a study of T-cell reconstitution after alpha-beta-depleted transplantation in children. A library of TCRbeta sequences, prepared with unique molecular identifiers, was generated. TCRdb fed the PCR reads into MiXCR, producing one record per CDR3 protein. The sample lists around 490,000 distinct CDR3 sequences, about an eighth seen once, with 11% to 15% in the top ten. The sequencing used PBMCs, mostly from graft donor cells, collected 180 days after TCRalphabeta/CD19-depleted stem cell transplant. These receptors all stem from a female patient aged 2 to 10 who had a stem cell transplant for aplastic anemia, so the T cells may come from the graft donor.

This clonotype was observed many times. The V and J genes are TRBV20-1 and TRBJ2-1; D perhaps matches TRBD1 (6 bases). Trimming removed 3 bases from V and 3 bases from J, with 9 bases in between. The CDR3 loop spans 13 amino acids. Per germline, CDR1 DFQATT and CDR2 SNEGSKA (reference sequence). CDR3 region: CSASRGYYNEQFF. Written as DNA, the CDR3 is TGCAGTGCTAGCAGGGGATACTACAATGAGCAGTTCTTC.

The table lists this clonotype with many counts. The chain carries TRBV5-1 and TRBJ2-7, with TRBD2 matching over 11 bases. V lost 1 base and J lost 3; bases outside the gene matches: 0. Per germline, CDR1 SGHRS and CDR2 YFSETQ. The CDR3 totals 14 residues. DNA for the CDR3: TGCGCCAGCAGCTTGACTAGCGGGGGCTACGAGCAGTACTTC. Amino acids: CASSLTSGGYEQYF.

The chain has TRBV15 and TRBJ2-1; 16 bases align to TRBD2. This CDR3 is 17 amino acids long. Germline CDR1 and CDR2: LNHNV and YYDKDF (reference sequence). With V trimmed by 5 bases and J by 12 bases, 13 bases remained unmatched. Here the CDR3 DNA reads TGTGCCACCAGCGGCGGGGGACTAGCGGGAGGGAGGGATCGGCAGTTCTTC. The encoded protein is CATSGGGLAGGRDRQFF.

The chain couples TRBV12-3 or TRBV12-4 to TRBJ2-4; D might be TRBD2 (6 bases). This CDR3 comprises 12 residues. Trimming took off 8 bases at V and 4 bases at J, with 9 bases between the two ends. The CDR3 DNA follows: TGTGCCAGCTGCCGGGGGAAAAACATTCAGTACTTC. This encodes CASCRGKNIQYF.

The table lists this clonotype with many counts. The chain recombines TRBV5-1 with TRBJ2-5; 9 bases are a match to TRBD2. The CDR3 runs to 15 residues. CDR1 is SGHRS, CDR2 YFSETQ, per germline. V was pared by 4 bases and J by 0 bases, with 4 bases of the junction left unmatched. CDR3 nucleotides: TGCGCCAGCAGCGGGCTAGCGGGGTACCAAGAGACCCAGTACTTC. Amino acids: CASSGLAGYQETQYF.

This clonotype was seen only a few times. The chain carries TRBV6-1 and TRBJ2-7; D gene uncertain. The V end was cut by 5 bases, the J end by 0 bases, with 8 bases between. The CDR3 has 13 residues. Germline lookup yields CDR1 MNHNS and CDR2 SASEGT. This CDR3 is CASSRVLSYEQYV. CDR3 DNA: TGTGCCAGCAGTCGGGTCCTCTCCTACGAGCAGTACGTC.

CDR3: CASSHGGLQETQYF. The CDR3 DNA sequence: TGTGCCAGCAGCCATGGGGGTCTCCAAGAGACCCAGTACTTC. This chain uses TRBV28 with TRBJ2-5; either TRBD1 or TRBD2 may fit D (5 bases each). With 6 bases removed from V and 1 base from J, the gap between germline ends came to 12 bases. Germline CDR1 is MDHEN and CDR2 is SYDVKM. This CDR3 region has 14 residues.

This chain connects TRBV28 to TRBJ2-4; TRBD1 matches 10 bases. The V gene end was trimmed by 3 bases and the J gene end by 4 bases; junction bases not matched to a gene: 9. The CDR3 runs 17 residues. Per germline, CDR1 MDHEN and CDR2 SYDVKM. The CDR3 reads CASSFTLQGQGKNIQYF. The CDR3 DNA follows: TGTGCCAGCAGTTTCACCCTCCAGGGACAGGGGAAAAACATTCAGTACTTC.

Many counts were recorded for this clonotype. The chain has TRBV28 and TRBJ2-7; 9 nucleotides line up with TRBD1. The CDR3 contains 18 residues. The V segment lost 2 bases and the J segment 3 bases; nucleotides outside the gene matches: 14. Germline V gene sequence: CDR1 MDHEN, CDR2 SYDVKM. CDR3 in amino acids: CASSLDRDRVWGFYEQYF. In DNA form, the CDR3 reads TGTGCCAGCAGTTTAGACCGGGACAGGGTATGGGGTTTCTACGAGCAGTACTTC.

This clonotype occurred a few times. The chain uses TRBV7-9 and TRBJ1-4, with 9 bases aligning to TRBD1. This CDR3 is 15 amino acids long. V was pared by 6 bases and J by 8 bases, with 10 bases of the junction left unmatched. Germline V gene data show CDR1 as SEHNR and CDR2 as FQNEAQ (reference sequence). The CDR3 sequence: CASSYPGTGNEKLFF. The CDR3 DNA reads TGTGCCAGCAGTTACCCCGGGACAGGGAACGAAAAACTGTTTTTT.

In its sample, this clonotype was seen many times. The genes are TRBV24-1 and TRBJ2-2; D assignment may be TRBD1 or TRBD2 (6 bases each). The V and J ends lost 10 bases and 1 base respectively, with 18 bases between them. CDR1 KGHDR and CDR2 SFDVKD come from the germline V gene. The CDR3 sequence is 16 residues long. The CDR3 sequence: CATSVRGPGNTGELFF. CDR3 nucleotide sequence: TGTGCCACATCCGTCCGGGGGCCGGGGAACACCGGGGAGCTGTTTTTT.

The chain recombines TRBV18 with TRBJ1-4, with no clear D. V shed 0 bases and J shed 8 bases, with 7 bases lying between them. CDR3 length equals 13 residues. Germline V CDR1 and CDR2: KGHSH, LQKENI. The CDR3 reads CASSPPDAEKLFF. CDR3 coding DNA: TGTGCCAGCTCACCACCCGACGCAGAAAAACTGTTTTTT.

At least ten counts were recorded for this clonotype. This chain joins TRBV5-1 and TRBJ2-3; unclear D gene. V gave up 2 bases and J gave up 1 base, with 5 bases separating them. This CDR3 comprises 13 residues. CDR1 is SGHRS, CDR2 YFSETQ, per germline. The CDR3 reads CASSFGRTDTQYF. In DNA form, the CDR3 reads TGCGCCAGCAGCTTCGGGCGCACAGATACGCAGTATTTT.

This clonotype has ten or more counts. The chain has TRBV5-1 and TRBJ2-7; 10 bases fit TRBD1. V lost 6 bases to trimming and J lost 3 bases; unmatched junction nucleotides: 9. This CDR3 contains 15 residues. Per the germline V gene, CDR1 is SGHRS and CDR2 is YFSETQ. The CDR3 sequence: CASNRGTGDDYEQYF. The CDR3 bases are TGCGCCAGCAATCGCGGGACAGGGGATGACTACGAGCAGTACTTC.

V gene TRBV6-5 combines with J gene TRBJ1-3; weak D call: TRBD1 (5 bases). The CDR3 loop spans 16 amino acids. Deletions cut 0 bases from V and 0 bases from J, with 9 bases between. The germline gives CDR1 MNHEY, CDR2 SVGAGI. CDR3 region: CASSYSRTSSGNTIYF. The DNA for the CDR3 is TGTGCCAGCAGTTACTCGAGGACAAGCTCTGGAAACACCATATATTTT.

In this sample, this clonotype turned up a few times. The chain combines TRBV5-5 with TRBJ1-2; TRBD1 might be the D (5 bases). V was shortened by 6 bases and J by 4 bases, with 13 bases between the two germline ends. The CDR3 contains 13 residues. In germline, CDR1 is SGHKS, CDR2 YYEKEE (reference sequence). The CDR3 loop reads CASTVRDTYGYTF. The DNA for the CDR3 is TGTGCCAGCACCGTCAGGGATACCTATGGCTACACCTTC.

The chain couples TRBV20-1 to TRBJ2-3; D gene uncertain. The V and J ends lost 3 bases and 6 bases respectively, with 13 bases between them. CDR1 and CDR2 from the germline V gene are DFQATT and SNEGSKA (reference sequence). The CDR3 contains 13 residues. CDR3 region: CSARILLLDTQYF. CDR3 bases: TGCAGTGCTAGGATCCTACTGCTGGATACGCAGTATTTT.

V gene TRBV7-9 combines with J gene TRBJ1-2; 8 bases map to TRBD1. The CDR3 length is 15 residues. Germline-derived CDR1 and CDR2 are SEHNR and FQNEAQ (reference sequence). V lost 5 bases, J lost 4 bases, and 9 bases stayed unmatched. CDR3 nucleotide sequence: TGTGCCAGCAGCGAGGACAGGGCGGCTGGCTATGGCTACACCTTC. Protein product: CASSEDRAAGYGYTF.

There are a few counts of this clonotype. The CDR3 loop reads CASRLDRGDAFF. Written as DNA, the CDR3 is TGTGCCAGCAGATTGGACAGGGGCGATGCTTTCTTT. The chain is built from TRBV28 and TRBJ1-1; 9 nucleotides match TRBD1. The germline V gene has CDR1 MDHEN and CDR2 SYDVKM. Germline trimming cut 6 bases from V and 11 bases from J; bases unmatched to any gene: 7. CDR3 length: 12 amino acids.

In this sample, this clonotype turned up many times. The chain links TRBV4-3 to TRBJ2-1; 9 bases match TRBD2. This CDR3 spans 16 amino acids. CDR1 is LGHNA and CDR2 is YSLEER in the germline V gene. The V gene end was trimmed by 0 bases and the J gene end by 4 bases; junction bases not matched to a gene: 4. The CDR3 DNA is TGCGCCAGCAGCCAAGAGGGAACTAGCGGGTACAATGAGCAGTTCTTC. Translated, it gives CASSQEGTSGYNEQFF.

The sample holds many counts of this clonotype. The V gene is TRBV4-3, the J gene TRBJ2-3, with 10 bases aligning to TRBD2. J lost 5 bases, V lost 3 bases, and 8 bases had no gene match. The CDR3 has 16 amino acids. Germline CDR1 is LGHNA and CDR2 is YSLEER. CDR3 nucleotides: TGCGCCAGCAGCCAGAGGGGACTAGCGTTGCGAGATACGCAGTATTTT. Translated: CASSQRGLALRDTQYF.

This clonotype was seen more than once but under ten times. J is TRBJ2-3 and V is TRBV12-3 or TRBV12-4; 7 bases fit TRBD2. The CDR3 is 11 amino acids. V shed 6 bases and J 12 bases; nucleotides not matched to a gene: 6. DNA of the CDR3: TGTGCCAGCAGCATGACTAGCCCCCAGTATTTT. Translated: CASSMTSPQYF.

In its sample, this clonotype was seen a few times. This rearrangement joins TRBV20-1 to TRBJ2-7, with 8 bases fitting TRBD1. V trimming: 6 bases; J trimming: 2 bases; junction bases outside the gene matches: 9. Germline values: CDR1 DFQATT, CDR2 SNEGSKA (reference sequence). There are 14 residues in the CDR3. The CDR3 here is CSASSRGLTYEQYF. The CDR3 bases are TGCAGTGCCTCGTCCAGGGGGCTCACCTACGAGCAGTACTTC.

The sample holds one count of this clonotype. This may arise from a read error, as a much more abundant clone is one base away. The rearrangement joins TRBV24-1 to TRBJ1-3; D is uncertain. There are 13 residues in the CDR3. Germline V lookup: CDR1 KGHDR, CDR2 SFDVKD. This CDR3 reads CATSSTSGNTVYF. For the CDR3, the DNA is TGTGCCACCAGTTCCACTTCTGGAAACACCGTATATTTT.

CDR3 nucleotide sequence: TGTGCCAGCAGTTTATGGACAGGTAACTCCTTCTCCTACGAGCAGTACTTC. This sequence encodes CASSLWTGNSFSYEQYF. The chain employs TRBV28 and TRBJ2-7, with D possibly TRBD1 on 6 matching bases. The CDR3 totals 17 residues. CDR1 and CDR2 from the germline V gene are MDHEN and SYDVKM. Trimming took off 0 bases at V and 0 bases at J, with 15 bases between the two ends. The variable domain in full, completed from reference TRBV28 and TRBJ2-7, reads DVKVTQSSRYLVKRTGEKVFLECVQDMDHENMFWYRQDPGLGLRLIYFSYDVKMKEKGDIPEGYSVSREKKERFSLILESASTNQTSMYLCASSLWTGNSFSYEQYFGPGTRLTVT.

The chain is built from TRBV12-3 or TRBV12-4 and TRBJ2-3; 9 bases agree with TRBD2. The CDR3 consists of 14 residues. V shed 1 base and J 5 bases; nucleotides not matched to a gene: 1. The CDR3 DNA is TGTGCCAGCAGTTTAGTGACTAGCGGAGATACGCAGTATTTT. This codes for CASSLVTSGDTQYF.